These T cell receptor beta chains were read from a single sample in a study of T cells in Graves' hyperthyroidism and ophthalmopathy. TCRdb analysed the multiplex PCR reads with MiXCR anew, one entry per CDR3 protein. The data contain under 450,000 distinct CDR3 sequences, more than 15% of them singletons. Sequenced input: blood. These receptors all stem from a woman between 18 and 29 years old with Graves' hyperthyroidism. The CDR3 runs from the conserved cysteine through the conserved F or W. D genes are given only for firm matches. Clone size, where shown, is once, few, many, or a class for clones that have expanded.

j_call v_call clone_size cdr3_length d_call cdr3_aa cdr3_nt
TRBJ1-1 TRBV5-1 many 14 . CASSFDRRNTEAFF TGCGCCAGCAGCTTTGACAGAAGGAACACTGAAGCTTTCTTT
TRBJ2-1 TRBV7-2 many 15 . CASSPGTSINYEQFF TGTGCCAGCAGCCCCGGGACCTCCATCAACTATGAGCAGTTCTTC
TRBJ2-1 TRBV28 many 17 . CASSPAVGLSSYNEQFF TGTGCCAGCAGCCCAGCGGTGGGGTTGAGCTCCTACAATGAGCAGTTCTTC
TRBJ2-5 TRBV11-2 few 11 . CASSLDPNQYF TGTGCCAGCAGCTTAGACCCTAATCAGTACTTC
TRBJ2-1 TRBV18 many 13 TRBD2 CASSPPGGNEQFF TGTGCCAGCTCACCACCGGGGGGGAATGAGCAGTTCTTC
TRBJ2-5 TRBV5-8 . 15 TRBD2 CASSGGLASGGTQYF TGTGCCAGCAGCGGCGGGCTAGCGTCGGGGGGGACCCAGTACTTC
TRBJ2-7 TRBV5-1 . 15 . CASTKGRGWDNEQYF TGCGCCAGCACGAAGGGCAGGGGATGGGACAATGAGCAGTACTTC
TRBJ2-4 TRBV19 few 14 . CASSIDSGQNIQYF TGTGCCAGTAGTATAGATTCGGGGCAAAACATTCAGTACTTC
TRBJ1-1 TRBV12-3/TRBV12-4 few 17 . CASSLNLREGVNTEAFF TGTGCCAGCAGCTTAAACCTTCGTGAGGGGGTGAACACTGAAGCTTTCTTT
TRBJ2-3 TRBV18 few 13 . CASSPTRPDTQYF TGTGCCAGCTCACCAACTAGACCAGATACGCAGTATTTT
TRBJ1-3 TRBV12-3/TRBV12-4 many 18 TRBD1 CASSLGYRGRISGNTIYF TGTGCCAGCAGTTTGGGTTACAGGGGCCGAATCTCTGGAAACACCATATATTTT
TRBJ2-2 TRBV19 few 14 . CASSIGTYTGELFF TGTGCCAGTAGTATTGGGACATACACCGGGGAGCTGTTTTTT
TRBJ2-3 TRBV20-1 many 15 TRBD2 CSASGGREVTDTQYF TGCAGTGCTAGTGGTGGGCGGGAGGTCACAGATACGCAGTATTTT
TRBJ2-7 TRBV28 many 16 . CASSLERDGSSYEQYF TGTGCCAGCAGTCTCGAACGGGACGGGAGCTCCTACGAGCAGTACTTC
TRBJ1-6 TRBV28 many 18 TRBD1 CASSPIKTGKSYNSPLHF TGTGCCAGCAGTCCCATAAAGACAGGGAAGTCCTATAATTCACCCCTCCACTTT
TRBJ2-7 TRBV27 many 15 TRBD1 CASSSPGQGSYEQYF TGTGCCAGCAGTTCGCCGGGACAGGGTTCCTACGAGCAGTACTTC
TRBJ2-3 TRBV7-9 many 14 . CASSFERNTDTQYF TGTGCCAGCAGCTTCGAGCGAAACACAGATACGCAGTATTTT
TRBJ2-7 TRBV5-1 . 15 . CASSLSSGFSYEQYF TGCGCCAGCAGCTTGTCATCGGGATTCTCCTACGAGCAGTACTTC
TRBJ1-2 TRBV14 . 17 . CASSREGLSGQADGYTF TGTGCCAGCAGCCGAGAGGGCTTGTCCGGACAAGCAGATGGCTACACCTTC
TRBJ2-1 TRBV12-3/TRBV12-4 . 14 . CASSFWTTYNEQFF TGTGCCAGCAGTTTTTGGACTACTTACAATGAGCAGTTCTTC
TRBJ2-2 TRBV20-1 . 12 . CSARSTGGELFF TGCAGTGCTAGAAGCACTGGCGGGGAGCTGTTTTTT
TRBJ1-6 TRBV11-1 . 16 TRBD1 CASSRFGQGNNSPLHF TGTGCCAGCAGCCGATTCGGACAGGGGAACAATTCACCCCTCCACTTT
TRBJ1-6 TRBV6-6 . 15 . CASSYSWEYNSPLHF TGTGCCAGCAGTTACTCGTGGGAGTATAATTCACCCCTCCACTTT